The next 26 T cell receptor beta chains were all read from a single sample in a study of T-cell reconstitution after alpha-beta-depleted transplantation in children. Library preparation (for TCRbeta) was performed with unique molecular identifiers. TCRdb passed the PCR reads through MiXCR, listing each CDR3 protein once. The table has around 340,000 distinct CDR3 sequences, about an eighth seen once. The specimen comprised PBMCs, sampled from the stem cell graft. The receptors shown here come from a human donor who donated a stem cell graft to a child with Fanconi anemia.

This clonotype was detected ten times or more. The gene calls are TRBV4-3 and TRBJ2-6; D possibly matches TRBD1 or TRBD2 (5 bases each). CDR1 is LGHNA and CDR2 is YSLEER in the germline V gene. The CDR3 is 17 residues long. The ends were cut back, 4 bases at V and 4 bases at J, with 17 bases in the middle. The CDR3 sequence is CASSRLRAGTGANVLTF. The CDR3 DNA reads TGCGCCAGCAGCCGCCTACGGGCAGGGACCGGGGCCAACGTCCTGACTTTC.

The chain uses TRBV6-5 and TRBJ1-2; D not resolved. CDR3 length equals 14 residues. V was pared by 5 bases and J by 0 bases, with 10 bases between. From germline, CDR1 is MNHEY and CDR2 SVGAGI. CDR3 region: CASSNHAANYGYTF. CDR3 sequence (DNA): TGTGCCAGCAGTAACCACGCCGCTAACTATGGCTACACCTTC.

This clonotype was detected ten times or more. Here the CDR3 DNA reads TGTGCCATCAGTGAGTCTGGGCAATTAACAGATACGCAGTATTTT. It is translated as CAISESGQLTDTQYF. The rearrangement uses TRBV10-3 and TRBJ2-3; D not certain. Per the germline V gene, CDR1 is ENHRY and CDR2 is SYGVKD. This CDR3 has 15 residues. Trimming pared 0 bases from V and 3 bases from J, leaving 10 bases between.

This clonotype has ten or more counts. The J gene is TRBJ2-3, the V gene TRBV5-1, with 7 bases matching TRBD1. The CDR3 is 13 amino acids. V was clipped by 5 bases and J by 3 bases; unmatched bases: 3. CDR1 is SGHRS, CDR2 YFSETQ, per germline. CDR3 DNA sequence: TGCGCCAGCAGGGAACAGGGGACAGATACGCAGTATTTT. Translation: CASREQGTDTQYF.

This clonotype was counted between two and nine times. V and J are TRBV20-1 and TRBJ1-2, with D uncertain. The CDR3 contains 14 residues. Trimming removed 3 bases from V and 4 bases from J, with 15 bases in between. CDR1 and CDR2 (germline): DFQATT, SNEGSKA (reference sequence). In DNA form, the CDR3 reads TGCAGTGCTAGCCCAAGGGAGGACCCCTATGGCTACACCTTC. Its translation: CSASPREDPYGYTF.

V is TRBV2 and J is TRBJ2-7, with D possibly being TRBD1 (6 bases). CDR1 and CDR2 (germline): SNHLY, FYNNEI. Trimming shortened V by 9 bases and J by 4 bases, and 19 bases separated the two germline ends. There are 14 residues in the CDR3. The CDR3 DNA follows: TGTGCCAGTTGCCTCCAGGGGCAAGGGTACGAGCAGTACTTC. It specifies CASCLQGQGYEQYF.

This clonotype was seen at least ten times. V and J are TRBV28 and TRBJ1-2; D is perhaps TRBD1 (5 bases). CDR1 and CDR2 from the germline V gene are MDHEN and SYDVKM. The CDR3 covers 14 residues. The V end was cut by 5 bases, the J end by 4 bases, with 14 bases between. As DNA, the CDR3 is TGTGCCAGCAGTACTGGGGCAGCGCCCTATGGCTACACCTTC. It translates to CASSTGAAPYGYTF.

The CDR3 nucleotides read TGTGCCAGCAGCCAAGAAGGCCCTGAGACCCAGTACTTC. Residues: CASSQEGPETQYF. The chain couples TRBV3-1 to TRBJ2-5; D is unclear. Germline V gives CDR1 LGHDT, CDR2 YNNKEL (reference sequence). V was clipped by 0 bases and J by 5 bases, with 7 bases between them. This CDR3 is 13 amino acids long.

This clonotype was seen repeatedly, ten times or more. V gene TRBV19 combines with J gene TRBJ2-1; D is uncertain. V was shortened by 6 bases and J by 9 bases, with 12 bases between the two germline ends. The CDR3 extends over 12 amino acids. Germline-derived CDR1 and CDR2 are LNHDA and SQIVND (reference sequence). The CDR3 spells CASSRTGIEQFF. The CDR3 DNA reads as TGTGCCAGTAGCCGAACGGGCATTGAGCAGTTCTTC.

This clonotype has a handful of counts. J is TRBJ2-3 and V is TRBV6-1; D uncertain. CDR1 and CDR2 (germline): MNHNS, SASEGT. The CDR3 has 14 residues. Trimming took 6 bases from V and 0 from J, leaving 10 bases between them. CDR3: CASSLQTSTDTQYF. The CDR3 DNA reads as TGTGCCAGCAGCCTCCAGACTAGCACAGATACGCAGTATTTT.

The rearrangement uses TRBV28 and TRBJ2-3; no firm D call. CDR1 is MDHEN and CDR2 is SYDVKM in the germline V gene. The CDR3 has 14 residues. The germline V and J ends were trimmed by 4 bases and 3 bases, with 11 bases remaining between them. The chain's CDR3 is CASSSQKITDTQYF. CDR3 DNA sequence: TGTGCCAGCAGTTCCCAGAAGATTACAGATACGCAGTATTTT.

This clonotype has only a few counts. The chain is built from TRBV6-1 and TRBJ2-2; 7 bases map to TRBD2. The germline CDR1 and CDR2 sequences are MNHNS and SASEGT. V lost 2 bases, J lost 4 bases, and 4 bases stayed unmatched. The CDR3 consists of 15 residues. The CDR3 sequence is CASSELGGSTGELFF. The CDR3 nucleotides read TGTGCCAGCAGTGAATTGGGGGGGAGCACCGGGGAGCTGTTTTTT.

This clonotype was detected a few times. The chain uses TRBV12-3 or TRBV12-4 and TRBJ1-1, with 10 positions matching TRBD1. This CDR3 spans 15 amino acids. The trim removed 6 bases at V and 5 bases at J, leaving 9 bases unmatched. CDR3 nucleotide sequence: TGTGCCAGCAGCAACGGACAGGGGGTCGAGACTGAAGCTTTCTTT. Encoded protein: CASSNGQGVETEAFF.

V is TRBV6-5 and J is TRBJ2-7; TRBD1 agrees at 9 bases. V dropped 2 bases and J dropped 3; count of bases not matched to a gene: 5. This CDR3 has 15 amino acids. Germline lookup yields CDR1 MNHEY and CDR2 SVGAGI. The CDR3 sequence is CASSYGQGYDYEQYF. The CDR3 nucleotides read TGTGCCAGCAGTTACGGACAGGGGTACGACTACGAGCAGTACTTC.

This chain uses TRBV11-2 with TRBJ2-1; TRBD2 matches 7 bases. Trimming removed 0 bases from V and 2 bases from J; junction bases left unmatched: 7. This CDR3 has 17 amino acids. The germline V gene encodes CDR1 SGHAT and CDR2 FQNNGV. The CDR3: CASSLDHQRGPYNEQFF. DNA of the CDR3: TGTGCCAGCAGCTTAGATCACCAGCGGGGACCCTACAATGAGCAGTTCTTC.

This chain links TRBV5-5 with TRBJ2-3, with TRBD2 matching 8 bases. The CDR3 runs 17 residues. The V and J ends lost 7 bases and 2 bases, in that order; junction bases with no gene match: 15. The germline gives CDR1 SGHKS, CDR2 YYEKEE (reference sequence). The CDR3 nucleotides are TGTGCCAGCTCGCCGTTGGGGCGGGGGGAGTTCACAGATACGCAGTATTTT. Translated, it gives CASSPLGRGEFTDTQYF.

The chain is built from TRBV12-3 or TRBV12-4 and TRBJ1-1, with D unresolved. The CDR3 totals 13 residues. The ends were cut back, 10 bases at V and 4 bases at J, with 16 bases in the middle. CDR3 DNA: TGTGCCACCAAGGGAGTTTCGGTCACTGAAGCTTTCTTT. Translation gives CATKGVSVTEAFF.

The genes are TRBV6-2 or TRBV6-3 and TRBJ1-1; possibly TRBD1 for D (5 bases). With 4 bases removed from V and 1 base from J, the gap between germline ends came to 16 bases. The germline CDR1 and CDR2 sequences are MNHEY and SVGEGT. The CDR3 runs to 16 residues. The CDR3 DNA sequence: TGTGCCAGCAGTTCCCCGGGGGGATCGGGGAACACTGAAGCTTTCTTT. Translating it yields CASSSPGGSGNTEAFF.

This chain links TRBV5-1 with TRBJ2-5, with 8 bases that match TRBD1. The CDR3 has 14 amino acids. V shed 4 bases and J 4 bases; nucleotides not matched to a gene: 6. Germline-derived CDR1 and CDR2 are SGHRS and YFSETQ. The CDR3 protein is CASSPGQGRETQYF. DNA of the CDR3: TGCGCCAGCAGCCCAGGACAGGGCCGAGAGACCCAGTACTTC.

The chain joins TRBV7-8 to TRBJ2-5; D not resolved. Germline V CDR1 and CDR2: SGHVS, FQNEAQ. V was pared by 2 bases and J by 4 bases, with 11 bases between. The CDR3 is 14 residues long. The CDR3 DNA sequence: TGTGCCAGCAGCTTACGATCCCTGTTAGAGACCCAGTACTTC. This codes for CASSLRSLLETQYF.

This clonotype came up many times. The chain links TRBV3-1 to TRBJ2-7; D unresolved. V was cut by 3 bases and J by 6 bases, with 6 bases left in between. Germline V gene lookup returns CDR1 LGHDT and CDR2 YNNKEL (reference sequence). The CDR3 is 11 amino acids. CDR3 sequence (DNA): TGTGCCAGCAGCCAGAGAAGCGAGCAGTACTTC. Translating it yields CASSQRSEQYF.

Only a few counts were recorded for this clonotype. The chain is built from TRBV6-1 and TRBJ1-4, with TRBD1 as a possible D gene (6 bases). Trimming left V 6 bases short and J 8 bases short, with 19 bases between. Germline CDR1 MNHNS, CDR2 SASEGT. This CDR3 is built from 15 residues. The DNA for the CDR3 is TGTGCCAGCAGGCTCTCGGGGGGCCGGGGCGAAAAACTGTTTTTT. Encoded protein: CASRLSGGRGEKLFF.

A note on this clonotype: An end of the junction does not agree with germline; a read error may underlie this. V is TRBV6-1 and J is TRBJ1-3; tentatively, D is TRBD1 (5 bases). There are 17 residues in the CDR3. Germline V lookup: CDR1 MNHNS, CDR2 SASEGT. CDR3 in amino acids: CASSKARQFSSGNTIYF. Written as DNA, the CDR3 is TGTGCCAGCAGTAAAGCCCGACAGTTCAGCTCTGGAAACACCATATATTTT.

This clonotype was recorded many times. The V call is TRBV29-1, the J call TRBJ1-1, with 7 bases lining up with TRBD1. CDR1 is SQVTM, CDR2 ANQGSEA, per germline. Trimming took 6 bases from V and 1 from J; bases not matched to a gene: 5. The CDR3 sequence is 13 residues long. The CDR3 loop reads CSVRTGKNTEAFF. CDR3 nucleotides: TGCAGCGTCCGGACAGGCAAGAACACTGAAGCTTTCTTT.

This clonotype showed up just a few times. V gene TRBV6-2 or TRBV6-3 combines with J gene TRBJ2-7; D not certain. In germline, CDR1 is MNHEY, CDR2 SVGEGT. V dropped 2 bases and J dropped 3 bases, with 11 bases sitting between them. This CDR3 contains 14 residues. CDR3 bases: TGTGCCAGCAGTTACCCCGCTACCTTCTACGAGCAGTACGTC. This sequence encodes CASSYPATFYEQYV.

The CDR3 spells CASSLLTGETGELFF. CDR3 sequence (DNA): TGCGCCAGCAGCTTGCTGACAGGGGAAACCGGGGAGCTGTTTTTT. The chain uses TRBV5-1 and TRBJ2-2; 8 nucleotides line up with TRBD1. CDR1 is SGHRS and CDR2 is YFSETQ in the germline V gene. The trim removed 1 base at V and 5 bases at J, leaving 4 bases unmatched. This CDR3 has 15 amino acids.